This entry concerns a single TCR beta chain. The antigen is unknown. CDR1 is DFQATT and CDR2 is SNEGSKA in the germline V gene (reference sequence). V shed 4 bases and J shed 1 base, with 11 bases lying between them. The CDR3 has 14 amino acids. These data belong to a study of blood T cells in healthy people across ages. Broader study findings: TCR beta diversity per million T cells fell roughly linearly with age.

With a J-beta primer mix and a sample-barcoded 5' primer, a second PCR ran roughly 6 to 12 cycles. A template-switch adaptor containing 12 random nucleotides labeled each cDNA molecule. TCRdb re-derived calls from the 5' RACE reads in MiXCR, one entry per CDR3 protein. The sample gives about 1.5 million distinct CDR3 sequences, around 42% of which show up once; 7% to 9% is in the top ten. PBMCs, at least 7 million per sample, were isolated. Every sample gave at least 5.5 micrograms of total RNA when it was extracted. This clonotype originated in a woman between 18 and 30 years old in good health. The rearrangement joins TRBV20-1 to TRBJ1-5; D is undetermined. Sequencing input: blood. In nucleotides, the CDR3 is TGCAGTGCTAAAGTGAGTTGGAGCAATCAGCCCCAGCATTTT. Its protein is CSAKVSWSNQPQHF.